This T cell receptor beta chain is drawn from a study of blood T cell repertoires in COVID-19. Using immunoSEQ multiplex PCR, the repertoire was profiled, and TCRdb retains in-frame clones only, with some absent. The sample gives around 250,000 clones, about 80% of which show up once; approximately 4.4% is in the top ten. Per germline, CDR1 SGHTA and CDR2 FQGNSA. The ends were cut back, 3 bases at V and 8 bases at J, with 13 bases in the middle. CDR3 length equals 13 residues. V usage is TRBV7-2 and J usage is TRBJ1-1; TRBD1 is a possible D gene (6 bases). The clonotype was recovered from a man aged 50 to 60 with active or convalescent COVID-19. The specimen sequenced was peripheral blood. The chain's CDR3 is CASSFRGSMEAFF. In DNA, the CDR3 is TGTGCCAGCAGCTTCAGGGGCAGTATGGAAGCTTTCTTT.